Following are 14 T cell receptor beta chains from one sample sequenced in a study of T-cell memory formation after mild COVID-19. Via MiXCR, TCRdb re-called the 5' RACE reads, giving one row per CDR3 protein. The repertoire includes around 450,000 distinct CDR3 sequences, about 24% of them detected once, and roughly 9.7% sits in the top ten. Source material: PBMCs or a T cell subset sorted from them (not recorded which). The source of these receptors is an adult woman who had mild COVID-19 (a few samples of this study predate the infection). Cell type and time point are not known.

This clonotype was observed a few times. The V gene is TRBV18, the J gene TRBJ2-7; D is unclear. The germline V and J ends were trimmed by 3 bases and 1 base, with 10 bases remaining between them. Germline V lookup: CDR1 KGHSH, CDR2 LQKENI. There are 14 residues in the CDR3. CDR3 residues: CASSPGRTSYEQYF. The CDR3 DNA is TGTGCCAGCTCACCGGGCCGCACTTCCTACGAGCAGTACTTC.

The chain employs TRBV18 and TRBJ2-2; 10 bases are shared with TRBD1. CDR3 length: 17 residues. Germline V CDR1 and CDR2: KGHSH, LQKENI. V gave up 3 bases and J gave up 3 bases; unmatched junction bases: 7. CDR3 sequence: CASSPRQGAIDTGELFF. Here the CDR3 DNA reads TGTGCCAGCTCACCGCGACAGGGGGCAATCGACACCGGGGAGCTGTTTTTT.

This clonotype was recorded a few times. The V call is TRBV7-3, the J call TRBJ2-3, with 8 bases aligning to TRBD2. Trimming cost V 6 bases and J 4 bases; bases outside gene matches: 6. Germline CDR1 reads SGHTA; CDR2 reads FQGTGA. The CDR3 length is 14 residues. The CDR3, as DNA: TGTGCCAGCAGAAAAAGGACTAGCTCAGATACGCAGTATTTT. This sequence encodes CASRKRTSSDTQYF.

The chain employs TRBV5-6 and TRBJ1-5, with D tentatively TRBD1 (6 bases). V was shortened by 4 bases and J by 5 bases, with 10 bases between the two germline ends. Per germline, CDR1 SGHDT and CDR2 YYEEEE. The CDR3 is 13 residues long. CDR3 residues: CASSQGRHQPQHF. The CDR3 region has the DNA TGTGCCAGCAGCCAGGGGAGACATCAGCCCCAGCATTTT.

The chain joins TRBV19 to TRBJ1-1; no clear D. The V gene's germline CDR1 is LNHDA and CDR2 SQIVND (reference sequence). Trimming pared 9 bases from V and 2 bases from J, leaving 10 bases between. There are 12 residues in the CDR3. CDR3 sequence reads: CASGRGNTEAFF. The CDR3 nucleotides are TGTGCCAGCGGACGGGGAAACACTGAAGCTTTCTTT. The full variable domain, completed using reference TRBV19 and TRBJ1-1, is DGGITQSPKYLFRKEGQNVTLSCEQNLNHDAMYWYRQDPGQGLRLIYYSQIVNDFQKGDIAEGYSVSREKKESFPLTVTSAQKNPTAFYLCASGRGNTEAFFGQGTRLTVV.

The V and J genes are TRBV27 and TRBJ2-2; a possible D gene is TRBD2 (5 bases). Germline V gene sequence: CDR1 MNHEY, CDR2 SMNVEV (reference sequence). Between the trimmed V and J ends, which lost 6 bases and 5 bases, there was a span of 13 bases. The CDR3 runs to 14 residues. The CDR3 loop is CASSPGPGTGELFF. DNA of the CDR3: TGTGCCAGCAGCCCGGGCCCGGGGACCGGGGAGCTGTTTTTT.

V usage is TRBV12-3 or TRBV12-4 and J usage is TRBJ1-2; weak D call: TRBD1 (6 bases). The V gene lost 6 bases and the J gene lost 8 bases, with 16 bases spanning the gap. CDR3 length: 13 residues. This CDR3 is CASRSSGGQGYTF. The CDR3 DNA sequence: TGTGCCAGCAGGTCGAGCGGGGGGCAGGGCTACACCTTC.

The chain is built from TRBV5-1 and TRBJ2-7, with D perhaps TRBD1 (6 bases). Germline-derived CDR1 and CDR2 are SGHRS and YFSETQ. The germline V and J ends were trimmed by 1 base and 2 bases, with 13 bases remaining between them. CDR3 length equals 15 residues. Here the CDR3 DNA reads TGCGCCAGCAGCTTGAGCTCGCCAGGGGCCTACGAGCAGTACTTC. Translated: CASSLSSPGAYEQYF.

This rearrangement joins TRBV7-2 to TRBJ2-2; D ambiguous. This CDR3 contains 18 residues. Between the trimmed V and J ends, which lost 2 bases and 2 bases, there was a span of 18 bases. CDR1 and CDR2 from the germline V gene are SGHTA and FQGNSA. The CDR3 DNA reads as TGTGCCAGCAGCTTACCACTCTCCTGGACGGACAACACCGGGGAGCTGTTTTTT. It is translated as CASSLPLSWTDNTGELFF.

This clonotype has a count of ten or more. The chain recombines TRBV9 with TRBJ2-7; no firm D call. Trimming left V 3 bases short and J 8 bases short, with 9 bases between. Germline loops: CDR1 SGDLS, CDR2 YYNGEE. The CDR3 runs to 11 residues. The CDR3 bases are TGTGCCAGCAGCGCAGGATTTCAGCAGTACTTC. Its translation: CASSAGFQQYF.

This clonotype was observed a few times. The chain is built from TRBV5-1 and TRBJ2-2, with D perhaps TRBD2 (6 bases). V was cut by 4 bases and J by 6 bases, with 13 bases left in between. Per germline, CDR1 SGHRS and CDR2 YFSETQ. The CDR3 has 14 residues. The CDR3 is CASSVAGSPGELFF. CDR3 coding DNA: TGCGCCAGCAGCGTTGCGGGATCCCCCGGGGAGCTGTTTTTT.

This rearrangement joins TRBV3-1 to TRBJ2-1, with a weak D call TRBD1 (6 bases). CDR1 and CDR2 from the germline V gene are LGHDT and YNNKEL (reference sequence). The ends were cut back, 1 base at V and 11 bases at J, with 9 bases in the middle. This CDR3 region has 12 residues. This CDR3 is CASSQVRDKQFF. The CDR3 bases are TGTGCCAGCAGCCAAGTTAGGGACAAGCAGTTCTTC.

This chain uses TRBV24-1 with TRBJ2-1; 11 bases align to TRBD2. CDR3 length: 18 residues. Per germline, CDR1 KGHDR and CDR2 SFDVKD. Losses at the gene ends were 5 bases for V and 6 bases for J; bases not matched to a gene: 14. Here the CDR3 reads CATSGVAGGPMCANEQFF. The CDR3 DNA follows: TGTGCCACCAGTGGGGTAGCGGGAGGGCCAATGTGCGCCAATGAGCAGTTCTTC.

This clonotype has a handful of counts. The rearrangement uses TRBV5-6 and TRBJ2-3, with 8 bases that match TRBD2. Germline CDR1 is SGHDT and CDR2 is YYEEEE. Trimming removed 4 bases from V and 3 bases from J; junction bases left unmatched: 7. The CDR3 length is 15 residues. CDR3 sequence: CASSKTSGRTDTQYF. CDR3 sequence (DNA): TGTGCCAGCAGCAAAACTAGCGGAAGGACAGATACGCAGTATTTT.